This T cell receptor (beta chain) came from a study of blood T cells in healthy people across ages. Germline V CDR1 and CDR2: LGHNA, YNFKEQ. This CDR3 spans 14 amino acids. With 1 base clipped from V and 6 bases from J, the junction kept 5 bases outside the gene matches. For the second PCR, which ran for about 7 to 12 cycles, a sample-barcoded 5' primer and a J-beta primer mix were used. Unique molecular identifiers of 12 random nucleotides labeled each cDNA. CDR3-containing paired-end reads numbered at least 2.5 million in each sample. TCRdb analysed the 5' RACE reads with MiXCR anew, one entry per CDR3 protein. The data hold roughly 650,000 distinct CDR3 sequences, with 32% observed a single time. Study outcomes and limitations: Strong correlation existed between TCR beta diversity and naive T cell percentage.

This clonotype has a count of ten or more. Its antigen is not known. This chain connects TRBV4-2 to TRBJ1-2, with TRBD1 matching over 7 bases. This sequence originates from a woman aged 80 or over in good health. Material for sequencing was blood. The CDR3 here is CASSQVGQEHGYTF. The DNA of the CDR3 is TGTGCCAGCAGCCAAGTCGGACAGGAGCATGGCTACACCTTC.